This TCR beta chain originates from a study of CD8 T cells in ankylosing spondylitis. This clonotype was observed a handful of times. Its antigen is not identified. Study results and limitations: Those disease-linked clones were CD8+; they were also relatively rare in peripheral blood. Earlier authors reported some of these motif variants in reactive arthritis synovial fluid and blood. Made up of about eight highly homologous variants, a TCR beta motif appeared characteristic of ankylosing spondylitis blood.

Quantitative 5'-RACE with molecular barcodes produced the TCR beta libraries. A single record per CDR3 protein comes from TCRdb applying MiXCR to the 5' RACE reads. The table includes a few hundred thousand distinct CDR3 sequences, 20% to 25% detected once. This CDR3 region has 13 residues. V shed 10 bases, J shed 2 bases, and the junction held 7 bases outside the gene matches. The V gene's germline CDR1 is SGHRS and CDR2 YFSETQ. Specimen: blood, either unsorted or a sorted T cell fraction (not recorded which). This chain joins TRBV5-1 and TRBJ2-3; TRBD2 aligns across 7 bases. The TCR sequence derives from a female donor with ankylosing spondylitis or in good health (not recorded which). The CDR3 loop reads CAGRDQNTDTQYF. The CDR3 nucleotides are TGCGCCGGGAGGGACCAAAACACAGATACGCAGTATTTT.